Below, 32 T cell receptor beta chains from the same sample are listed, as sequenced in a study of CD8+CD57+ T cells in acquired aplastic anemia. The authors sequenced patients whose flow cytometry had shown CD8+CD57+ cell expansion. Genomic DNA was employed as the template in profiling TCR beta VDJ and CDR3. TCRdb re-derived calls from the reads in MiXCR, one entry per CDR3 protein. In the table there are some 170,000 distinct CDR3 sequences, 47% of which are singletons. Source material: sorted CD4+, CD8+, or CD8+CD57+ T cells (not recorded which) from PBMCs. These TCRs come from a human donor with aplastic anemia.

Notes on this clonotype: A much larger clone differs from this one at a single base, so this may be a read error. The chain combines TRBV5-6 with TRBJ1-2; TRBD1 matches 7 bases. Trimming at V came to 4 bases and at J to 9 bases, leaving 15 bases not matched to a gene. Germline assignment: CDR1 SGHDT and CDR2 YYEEEE. The CDR3 is 15 amino acids. The DNA for the CDR3 is TGTGCCAGCAGCCTATACGGGGACAGCTCTTATAGCTACACCTTC. Its protein product is CASSLYGDSSYSYTF.

CDR3 sequence reads: CASSADESGETQYF. The DNA of the CDR3 is TGCGCCAGCAGCGCGGACGAAAGTGGGGAGACCCAGTACTTC. The chain links TRBV5-1 to TRBJ2-5; D gene ambiguous. Germline CDR1 SGHRS, CDR2 YFSETQ. V was clipped by 4 bases and J by 5 bases, with 15 bases between them. The CDR3 spans 14 residues.

The chain has TRBV27 and TRBJ1-5; 9 nucleotides align to TRBD1. V lost 6 bases and J lost 9; bases outside the gene matches: 9. This CDR3 contains 14 residues. Germline CDR1 reads MNHEY; CDR2 reads SMNVEV (reference sequence). DNA of the CDR3: TGTGCCAGCAGCCAAAGACAGGGGGGGCGGCCCCAGCATTTT. This codes for CASSQRQGGRPQHF.

This clonotype came up many times. J is TRBJ2-1 and V is TRBV7-9; D is perhaps TRBD1 (6 bases). The CDR3 sequence is 12 residues long. V was trimmed by 5 bases and J by 11 bases, leaving 13 bases between them. Germline-derived CDR1 and CDR2 are SEHNR and FQNEAQ (reference sequence). Here the CDR3 reads CASSPGQSKQFF. CDR3 bases: TGTGCCAGCAGCCCTGGACAGTCAAAGCAGTTCTTC.

The chain carries TRBV12-3 or TRBV12-4 and TRBJ2-7; 7 bases are shared with TRBD1. The CDR3 extends over 13 amino acids. Germline trimming cut 6 bases from V and 5 bases from J; bases unmatched to any gene: 7. In DNA form, the CDR3 reads TGTGCCAGCAGGACGACAGGGCAGGACGAGCAGTACTTC. Amino acids: CASRTTGQDEQYF.

This clonotype showed up many times. This chain uses TRBV27 with TRBJ2-7; possibly TRBD2 for D (6 bases). The CDR3 runs to 12 residues. Trimming shortened V by 6 bases and J by 2 bases, and 8 bases separated the two germline ends. CDR1 MNHEY and CDR2 SMNVEV come from the germline V gene (reference sequence). CDR3 bases: TGTGCCAGCAGCGGGAGCCCCTACGAGCAGTACTTC. This encodes CASSGSPYEQYF.

This clonotype was seen many times. The chain combines TRBV7-3 with TRBJ2-3, with D perhaps matching TRBD1 (5 bases). V lost 2 bases to trimming and J lost 4 bases, with 13 bases between them. Per the germline V gene, CDR1 is SGHTA and CDR2 is FQGTGA. CDR3 length: 15 amino acids. In nucleotides, the CDR3 is TGTGCCAGCAGCTTAGGGGCGCGACAGCCAGATACGCAGTATTTT. Translating it yields CASSLGARQPDTQYF. The full variable domain, with the rest looked up from reference TRBV7-3 and TRBJ2-3, is GAGVSQTPSNKVTEKGKYVELRCDPISGHTALYWYRQSLGQGPEFLIYFQGTGAADDSGLPNDRFFAVRPEGSVSTLKIQRTERGDSAVYLCASSLGARQPDTQYFGPGTRLTVL.

The chain recombines TRBV5-1 with TRBJ1-6, with D tentatively TRBD1 (6 bases). V lost 0 bases and J lost 8, with 12 bases in between. Per germline, CDR1 SGHRS and CDR2 YFSETQ. The CDR3 length is 15 residues. The CDR3 protein is CASSLVGGAYSPLHF. The CDR3 DNA is TGCGCCAGCAGCTTGGTTGGGGGGGCTTATTCACCCCTCCACTTT.

This clonotype appeared many times. The V call is TRBV5-1, the J call TRBJ2-3, with 7 bases matching TRBD1. CDR1 and CDR2 from the germline V gene are SGHRS and YFSETQ. V lost 2 bases, J lost 4 bases, and 4 bases stayed unmatched. The CDR3 is 14 residues long. CDR3 DNA: TGCGCCAGCAGCTTAGAGGGGGCGGCAGATACGCAGTATTTT. Protein product: CASSLEGAADTQYF.

Comment on this clonotype: Germline is not matched at one junction end, which may reflect a read error. The chain carries TRBV12-5 and TRBJ2-5, with 12 bases lining up with TRBD2. Germline V gives CDR1 LGHNT, CDR2 FRNRAP. The CDR3 runs to 11 residues. CDR3 coding DNA: TGTGCTAGTGGTCCCCTAGCGGGGGGGCCCTTC. Its protein is CASGPLAGGPF.

This clonotype was observed many times. The CDR3 here is CASSSGLAGTGELFF. The CDR3 region has the DNA TGTGCCAGCAGCTCGGGACTAGCGGGGACCGGGGAGCTGTTTTTT. The chain has TRBV7-2 and TRBJ2-2; 13 nucleotides align to TRBD2. From germline, CDR1 is SGHTA and CDR2 FQGNSA. V lost 4 bases, J lost 5 bases, and 1 base stayed unmatched. The CDR3 extends over 15 amino acids.

This clonotype was recorded many times. The chain joins TRBV20-1 to TRBJ1-6; a possible D gene is TRBD1 (5 bases). V was pared by 1 base and J by 8 bases, with 18 bases between. The CDR3 sequence is 16 residues long. Germline V gene sequence: CDR1 DFQATT, CDR2 SNEGSKA (reference sequence). This CDR3 is CSARANLETADSPLHF. In nucleotides, the CDR3 is TGCAGTGCTAGAGCTAACCTCGAGACAGCTGATTCACCCCTCCACTTT.

The J gene is TRBJ2-7, the V gene TRBV7-3; D possibly corresponds to TRBD1 (6 bases). The germline V and J ends were trimmed by 2 bases and 3 bases, with 11 bases remaining between them. Looked up from germline, CDR1 is SGHTA and CDR2 is FQGTGA. The length of the CDR3 is 14 residues. As DNA, the CDR3 is TGTGCCAGCAGCTTAGACAGGACTTTCTACGAGCAGTACTTC. It codes for CASSLDRTFYEQYF. The full variable domain, in which reference TRBV7-3 and TRBJ2-7 provide the parts outside the CDR3, is GAGVSQTPSNKVTEKGKYVELRCDPISGHTALYWYRQSLGQGPEFLIYFQGTGAADDSGLPNDRFFAVRPEGSVSTLKIQRTERGDSAVYLCASSLDRTFYEQYFGPGTRLTVT.

The chain joins TRBV10-1 to TRBJ2-3; D is ambiguous. Germline assignment: CDR1 WNHNN and CDR2 SYGVQD (reference sequence). Trimming removed 4 bases at V and 6 bases at J, with 14 bases between. The CDR3 extends over 14 amino acids. Here the CDR3 DNA reads TGCGCCAGCAGTGCAACGCAACGGTGGGATACGCAGTATTTT. Its translation: CASSATQRWDTQYF.

This clonotype was observed many times. The V and J genes are TRBV6-1 and TRBJ2-3; a weak D match, TRBD1 (5 bases). Trimming left V 9 bases short and J 4 bases short, with 20 bases between. CDR3 length equals 15 residues. Germline assignment: CDR1 MNHNS and CDR2 SASEGT. This CDR3 is CASTRHLQDADTQYF. CDR3 sequence (DNA): TGTGCCAGTACTCGCCATTTACAGGACGCAGATACGCAGTATTTT.

V usage is TRBV13 and J usage is TRBJ2-2; no definite D call. The CDR3 totals 17 residues. V lost 1 base, J lost 4 bases, and 16 bases lay in between. Germline loops: CDR1 PRHDT, CDR2 FYEKMQ (reference sequence). The CDR3 region is CASSLVRGLGSTGELFF. The CDR3 bases are TGTGCCAGCAGCTTAGTCCGCGGCCTTGGATCCACCGGGGAGCTGTTTTTT.

CDR3 loop: CASSEAWGSDQPQHF. CDR3 DNA sequence: TGTGCCAGCAGTGAAGCGTGGGGTTCGGATCAGCCCCAGCATTTT. V usage is TRBV2 and J usage is TRBJ1-5; no clear D gene. The V end was cut by 0 bases, the J end by 5 bases, with 11 bases between. Germline CDR1 is SNHLY and CDR2 is FYNNEI. The CDR3 consists of 15 residues. The variable domain in full, with the rest retrieved from reference TRBV2 and TRBJ1-5, is EPEVTQTPSHQVTQMGQEVILRCVPISNHLYFYWYRQILGQKVEFLVSFYNNEISEKSEIFDDQFSVERPDGSNFTLKIRSTKLEDSAMYFCASSEAWGSDQPQHFGDGTRLSIL.

The chain recombines TRBV2 with TRBJ2-3; D may correspond to TRBD1 or TRBD2 (5 bases each). The germline V gene encodes CDR1 SNHLY and CDR2 FYNNEI. The germline V and J ends were trimmed by 7 bases and 2 bases, with 10 bases remaining between them. The length of the CDR3 is 13 residues. CDR3 protein: CASNGADTDTQYF. CDR3 in DNA: TGTGCCAGCAACGGGGCGGACACAGATACGCAGTATTTT.

At least ten counts were recorded for this clonotype. J is TRBJ1-1 and V is TRBV6-5; 11 bases agree with TRBD1. Looked up from germline, CDR1 is MNHEY and CDR2 is SVGAGI. The V gene end was trimmed by 6 bases and the J gene end by 1 base; junction bases not matched to a gene: 4. CDR3 length equals 15 residues. The CDR3 bases are TGTGCCAGCAGCCGGACAGGGGGCCCGAACACTGAAGCTTTCTTT. Protein: CASSRTGGPNTEAFF.

The gene calls are TRBV3-1 and TRBJ2-3; 10 nucleotides line up with TRBD2. V dropped 5 bases and J dropped 2; count of bases not matched to a gene: 7. This CDR3 comprises 16 residues. Germline CDR1 is LGHDT and CDR2 is YNNKEL (reference sequence). The CDR3 loop reads CASSLLAGGPTDTQYF. In DNA, the CDR3 is TGTGCCAGCAGCTTATTAGCGGGGGGACCCACAGATACGCAGTATTTT.

To note about this clonotype: A much larger clone sits a single nucleotide away, making a read error possible. This sequence joins TRBV6-1 and TRBJ2-7; D possibly corresponds to TRBD1 (6 bases). This CDR3 has 15 amino acids. Germline V CDR1 and CDR2: MNHNS, SASEGT. The V gene lost 7 bases and the J gene lost 2 bases, with 18 bases spanning the gap. The CDR3 sequence is CASNGEPGVPYEQYF. CDR3 nucleotides: TGTGCCAGCAATGGCGAACCAGGGGTTCCCTACGAGCAGTACTTC.

The table lists this clonotype with a few counts. The chain is built from TRBV6-1 and TRBJ1-4; perhaps TRBD1 as D (6 bases). The CDR3 is 14 amino acids. CDR1 and CDR2 from the germline V gene are MNHNS and SASEGT. V lost 7 bases and J lost 10, with 19 bases in between. The CDR3 is CASTGGQNPGKLFF. The CDR3 DNA sequence: TGTGCCAGCACCGGGGGGCAGAACCCTGGAAAACTGTTTTTT.

V usage is TRBV20-1 and J usage is TRBJ1-1, with TRBD1 as a possible D gene (5 bases). Trimming shortened V by 6 bases and J by 5 bases, and 19 bases separated the two germline ends. Germline V gives CDR1 DFQATT, CDR2 SNEGSKA (reference sequence). This CDR3 is 14 amino acids long. This chain's CDR3 is CSAEGAAGRTEAFF. CDR3 sequence (DNA): TGCAGTGCCGAAGGTGCGGCAGGGCGGACTGAAGCTTTCTTT.

As regards this clonotype: Since a much larger clone is just one base distant, this may be a read error. The chain employs TRBV11-1 and TRBJ2-1; 11 positions agree with TRBD2. The CDR3 loop spans 17 amino acids. CDR1 is SGHAT and CDR2 is FQDESV in the germline V gene (reference sequence). CDR3 sequence: CGSSLDSGGASYNEQFF. The DNA for the CDR3 is TGTGGCAGCAGCTTAGATAGCGGGGGGGCCTCCTACAATGAGCAGTTCTTC.

Comment on this clonotype: This may arise from a read error, as a much more abundant clone is one base away. V is TRBV10-3 and J is TRBJ2-6; possibly TRBD1 for D (5 bases). The CDR3 loop spans 15 amino acids. The germline CDR1 and CDR2 sequences are ENHRY and SYGVKD. The CDR3 DNA reads TGTGCCAGTATCATCAGCCTCTCTGGGGCCAACGCCCTGACTTTC. Its protein product is CASIISLSGANALTF.

This clonotype was observed a few times. V and J are TRBV9 and TRBJ1-5; D remains ambiguous. V was cut by 2 bases and J by 0 bases, with 6 bases left in between. The CDR3 extends over 14 amino acids. The germline V gene encodes CDR1 SGDLS and CDR2 YYNGEE. Here the CDR3 DNA reads TGTGCCAGCAGCGTCGGACTTAGCAATCAGCCCCAGCATTTT. It specifies CASSVGLSNQPQHF.

The chain uses TRBV2 and TRBJ2-1; D is possibly TRBD2 (6 bases). Trimming cost V 6 bases and J 7 bases, with 16 bases left between them. This CDR3 contains 14 residues. Germline loops: CDR1 SNHLY, CDR2 FYNNEI. The chain's CDR3 is CASRGEVRSNEQFF. CDR3 sequence (DNA): TGTGCCAGCAGGGGGGAGGTCAGGTCGAATGAGCAGTTCTTC.

Only a few counts were recorded for this clonotype. Just one base apart from a much larger clone, this may be a read error. The rearrangement uses TRBV5-1 and TRBJ2-7; tentatively, D is TRBD2 (6 bases). Germline V gene lookup returns CDR1 SGHRS and CDR2 YFSETQ. V shed 0 bases and J shed 2 bases, with 15 bases lying between them. This CDR3 contains 16 residues. The CDR3 DNA follows: TGCGCCAGCAGCTTGGCCGCGGGGCCTGCTGCCTACGAGCAGTACTTC. It is translated as CASSLAAGPAAYEQYF.

The rearrangement uses TRBV2 and TRBJ2-1; D assignment may be TRBD1 or TRBD2 (5 bases each). The CDR3 covers 15 residues. Between the trimmed V and J ends, which lost 6 bases and 1 base, there was a span of 13 bases. Germline CDR1 and CDR2: SNHLY and FYNNEI. Written as DNA, the CDR3 is TGTGCCAGCAGGGTGCCGGGACGGTCCTACAATGAGCAGTTCTTC. Translation gives CASRVPGRSYNEQFF.

The rearrangement uses TRBV5-4 and TRBJ2-7; 9 bases align to TRBD2. The CDR3 consists of 15 residues. CDR1 and CDR2 from the germline V gene are SGHNT and YYREEE (reference sequence). Trimming removed 1 base from V and 5 bases from J; junction bases left unmatched: 7. As DNA, the CDR3 is TGTGCCAGCAGCTTGCCCCGCGGGAGGGTGCACGAGCAGTACTTC. Translated: CASSLPRGRVHEQYF.

The J gene is TRBJ2-7, the V gene TRBV2, with a tentative D call TRBD2 (5 bases). The CDR3 runs to 16 residues. Trimming removed 4 bases at V and 0 bases at J, with 16 bases between. Germline lookup yields CDR1 SNHLY and CDR2 FYNNEI. CDR3 sequence reads: CASSGTPGLISYEQYF. CDR3 nucleotide sequence: TGTGCCAGCAGTGGGACCCCCGGACTGATCTCCTACGAGCAGTACTTC.

This clonotype was picked up many times. The chain joins TRBV6-1 to TRBJ2-7; 7 nucleotides line up with TRBD1. The CDR3 covers 14 residues. Germline CDR1 reads MNHNS; CDR2 reads SASEGT. V trimming: 4 bases; J trimming: 5 bases; junction bases outside the gene matches: 8. CDR3 in DNA: TGTGCCAGCAGTGTTGGGACAGCCCTGGACGAGCAGTACTTC. Protein sequence: CASSVGTALDEQYF.